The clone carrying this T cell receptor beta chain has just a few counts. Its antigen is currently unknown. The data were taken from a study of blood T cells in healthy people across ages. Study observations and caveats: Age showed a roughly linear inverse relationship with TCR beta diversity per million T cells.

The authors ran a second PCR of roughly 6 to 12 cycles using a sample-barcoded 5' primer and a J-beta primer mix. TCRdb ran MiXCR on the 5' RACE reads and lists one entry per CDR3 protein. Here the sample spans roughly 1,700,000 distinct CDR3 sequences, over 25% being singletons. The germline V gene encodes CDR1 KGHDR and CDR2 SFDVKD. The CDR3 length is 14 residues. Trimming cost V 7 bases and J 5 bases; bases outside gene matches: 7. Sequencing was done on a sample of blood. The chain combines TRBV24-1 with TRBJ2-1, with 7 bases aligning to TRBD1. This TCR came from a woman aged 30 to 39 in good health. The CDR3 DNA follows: TGTGCCACCAGCAGACAGGGTATCAACAATGAGCAGTTCTTC. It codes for CATSRQGINNEQFF.